Listed below are T cell receptor beta chains from one sample, sequenced in a study of T cell changes during pregnancy in multiple sclerosis. Clones were sequenced by immunoSEQ multiplex PCR, and TCRdb holds only the in-frame ones, with some missing. The sample holds about 59,000 clones, 80% to 95% seen once. Sample: CD4+ T cells from peripheral blood mononuclear cells, taken before pregnancy. The source is a female donor with multiple sclerosis, enrolled in a pregnancy study. Both conserved end residues are part of each CDR3. The D gene is left open where the match is weak.

d_gene,v_gene,j_gene,CDR3nt,CDR3aa
TRBD2,TRBV29-1,TRBJ2-3,TGCAGCGCCTCTAGCGGTAACACAGATACGCAGTATTTT,CSASSGNTDTQYF
TRBD1,TRBV28,TRBJ1-1,TGTGCCAGCAGTTCCGGGACAGGATCGATGAACACTGAAGCTTTCTTT,CASSSGTGSMNTEAFF
TRBD1,TRBV6-5,TRBJ2-3,TGTGCCAGCAGTTTTAGGAGGACAGGGAGCACAGATACGCAGTATTTT,CASSFRRTGSTDTQYF
TRBD2,TRBV2,TRBJ2-7,TGTGCCAGCACCCCCGGGGGGGGAGGATACGAGCAGTACTTC,CASTPGGGGYEQYF
TRBD2,TRBV5-6,TRBJ2-7,TGTGCCAGCAGCTTCTTTGGGCGGGAGTTCGAGTACGAGCAGTACTTC,CASSFFGREFEYEQYF
TRBD2,TRBV11-1,TRBJ2-7,TGTGCCAGCAGCTTAGCGGGAGGGCAGACTAAGCAGCAGTACTTC,CASSLAGGQTKQQYF
NA,TRBV18,TRBJ1-1,TGTGCCAGCTCACCCCTAAGGGGCGCTGAAGCTTTCTTT,CASSPLRGAEAFF
TRBD2,TRBV4-2,TRBJ2-1,TGTGCCAGCAGCCAAGGGACTAGCGGGAACAATGAGCAGTTCTTC,CASSQGTSGNNEQFF
TRBD2,TRBV9,TRBJ2-1,TGTGCCAGCAGCGGCACTAGCGGACATATCAATGAGCAGTTCTTC,CASSGTSGHINEQFF
NA,TRBV7-2,TRBJ1-5,TGTGCCAGCAGCTTAGTCAGCGGCCTCAATCAGCCCCAGCATTTT,CASSLVSGLNQPQHF
TRBD2,TRBV4-1,TRBJ2-1,TGCGCCAGCAGCCAAGATGAGATTAAGACTAGCGGGAGTCGGTTCTTC,CASSQDEIKTSGSRFF
NA,TRBV5-1,TRBJ2-1,TGCGCCAGCGGGGGCAGTAGAGACGGGAATGAGCAGTTCTTC,CASGGSRDGNEQFF